This TCR beta chain emerged from a study of blood T cells in healthy people across ages. The CDR3 consists of 15 residues. The V gene's germline CDR1 is DFQATT and CDR2 SNEGSKA (reference sequence). Trimming took 4 bases from V and 3 from J; bases not matched to a gene: 9. Whenever a sample was processed, at least 7 million PBMCs were isolated. Total RNA extraction produced at least 5 micrograms (per sample) for the study. A remark on this clonotype: Its antigen is not identified.

Together with a sample-barcoded 5' primer, a J-beta primer mix was included in a second PCR lasting about 6 to 11 cycles. TCRdb recomputed calls from the 5' RACE reads with MiXCR, one row per CDR3 protein. Of around 970,000 distinct CDR3 sequences in the sample, roughly 47% were seen once. Study-level results: CMV status of donors was unknown, possibly confounding expanded clonotype changes.

The TCR sequence derives from a woman in her sixties in good health. Sequenced sample: blood. V gene TRBV20-1 combines with J gene TRBJ2-7; 10 bases are a match to TRBD1. The CDR3 DNA is TGCAGTGCTAAGGGCACCGGGACAGGGGACTACGAGCAGTACTTC. Protein: CSAKGTGTGDYEQYF.